A single sample gave rise to the 32 T cell receptor beta chains below, sequenced in a study of blood T cell repertoires in COVID-19. Libraries were prepared by immunoSEQ multiplex PCR; TCRdb keeps only in-frame clonotypes and omits some of them. The data show about 54,000 clones, about 87% seen once. The source material was peripheral blood. The receptor source for this set is a man aged 35 to 55 with COVID-19, enrolled during active disease.

This chain joins TRBV5-1 and TRBJ2-5; TRBD1 aligns across 11 bases. This CDR3 contains 15 residues. Looked up from germline, CDR1 is SGHRS and CDR2 is YFSETQ. V dropped 1 base and J dropped 5; count of bases not matched to a gene: 4. The CDR3 sequence is CASSLRTGGEETQYF. As DNA, the CDR3 is TGCGCCAGCAGCTTGCGGACAGGGGGCGAGGAGACCCAGTACTTC.

The rearrangement uses TRBV10-3 and TRBJ2-7, with TRBD2 as a possible D gene (6 bases). The germline V gene encodes CDR1 ENHRY and CDR2 SYGVKD. The CDR3 is 14 residues long. V was shortened by 0 bases and J by 2 bases, with 8 bases between the two germline ends. The CDR3: CAISESGGPYEQYF. Written as DNA, the CDR3 is TGTGCCATCAGTGAGTCGGGGGGTCCCTACGAGCAGTACTTC.

This clone was detected only once. The gene calls are TRBV6-5 and TRBJ1-1; weak D call: TRBD1 (5 bases). The length of the CDR3 is 14 residues. Trimming cost V 6 bases and J 7 bases, with 18 bases left between them. Germline CDR1 and CDR2: MNHEY and SVGAGI. DNA of the CDR3: TGTGCCAGCAGGGGGCAGGGTCATACGCTTGAAGCTTTCTTT. Translated: CASRGQGHTLEAFF.

CDR3 bases: TGTGCCAGCTCACCAGGGACAGTTAGCACAGATACGCAGTATTTT. As protein: CASSPGTVSTDTQYF. The chain has TRBV18 and TRBJ2-3; 7 bases fit TRBD1. After removal of 2 bases from V and 0 bases from J, the junction contained 2 bases not matched to a gene. The germline CDR1 and CDR2 sequences are KGHSH and LQKENI. The CDR3 spans 15 residues. Full variable domain (rest looked up from reference TRBV18 and TRBJ2-3): NAGVMQNPRHLVRRRGQEARLRCSPMKGHSHVYWYRQLPEEGLKFMVYLQKENIIDESGMPKERFSAEFPKEGPSILRIQQVVRGDSAAYFCASSPGTVSTDTQYFGPGTRLTVL.

This chain joins TRBV5-6 and TRBJ1-1; the match to TRBD1 covers 11 bases. In germline, CDR1 is SGHDT, CDR2 YYEEEE. The J segment lost 5 bases and the V segment lost 4 bases, leaving 7 bases of the junction unmatched. This CDR3 spans 15 amino acids. For the CDR3, the DNA is TGTGCCAGCAGCGCCGGGACAGGGGGAACAACTGAAGCTTTCTTT. Its translation: CASSAGTGGTTEAFF.

The chain couples TRBV6-5 to TRBJ1-2, with 10 bases aligning to TRBD1. Trimming removed 10 bases from V and 7 bases from J; junction bases left unmatched: 9. This CDR3 has 13 residues. In germline, CDR1 is MNHEY, CDR2 SVGAGI. CDR3 DNA sequence: TGTGCCACCTCGACAGGGGGCAGGGCTGGCTACACCTTC. Its translation: CATSTGGRAGYTF.

The rearrangement uses TRBV29-1 and TRBJ2-3, with 7 bases lining up with TRBD1. J was trimmed by 0 bases and V by 6 bases; bases with no gene match: 9. CDR1 is SQVTM, CDR2 ANQGSEA, per germline. CDR3 length: 15 amino acids. For the CDR3, the DNA is TGCAGCGTGGCCGGGACAGCGATCAGCACAGATACGCAGTATTTT. Its translation is CSVAGTAISTDTQYF.

The chain is built from TRBV4-1 and TRBJ1-3, with D possibly matching TRBD1 (5 bases). CDR3 length equals 15 residues. Trimming left V 0 bases short and J 4 bases short, with 10 bases between. The germline V gene encodes CDR1 MGHRA and CDR2 YSYEKL. DNA for the CDR3: TGCGCCAGCAGCCAAGATCAGGGTGCGGGAAACACCATATATTTT. This sequence encodes CASSQDQGAGNTIYF.

The rearrangement joins TRBV5-1 to TRBJ2-2, with 7 bases aligning to TRBD2. Per germline, CDR1 SGHRS and CDR2 YFSETQ. The junction had 8 bases not matched to a gene; V was cut back by 3 bases and J by 0 bases. The CDR3 contains 17 residues. CDR3 in amino acids: CASSWMTSLPNTGELFF. CDR3 sequence (DNA): TGCGCCAGCAGCTGGATGACTAGCCTACCGAACACCGGGGAGCTGTTTTTT.

The CDR3 region is CASSIRDRGAEAFF. CDR3 DNA sequence: TGTGCCAGTAGTATAAGGGACAGGGGCGCTGAAGCTTTCTTT. The rearrangement joins TRBV19 to TRBJ1-1, with 10 bases lining up with TRBD1. J gave up 6 bases and V 2 bases, and 3 bases lay outside the gene matches. This CDR3 has 14 residues. Per the germline V gene, CDR1 is LNHDA and CDR2 is SQIVND (reference sequence).

This chain joins TRBV6-5 and TRBJ2-2, with no clear D. This CDR3 has 11 amino acids. Germline V CDR1 and CDR2: MNHEY, SVGAGI. V lost 6 bases to trimming and J lost 6 bases, with 5 bases between them. The CDR3 nucleotides are TGTGCCAGCAGGGCCGCCGGGGAGCTGTTTTTT. It yields the protein CASRAAGELFF.

The genes are TRBV5-1 and TRBJ1-1; the match to TRBD1 covers 10 bases. The germline V gene encodes CDR1 SGHRS and CDR2 YFSETQ. The CDR3 is 13 residues long. V was pared by 5 bases and J by 7 bases, with 5 bases of the junction left unmatched. The CDR3 loop reads CASRSGQGGEAFF. Here the CDR3 DNA reads TGCGCCAGCAGGTCCGGACAGGGGGGTGAAGCTTTCTTT.

This chain links TRBV13 with TRBJ1-5; no clear D. V was cut by 4 bases and J by 5 bases, with 18 bases left in between. CDR3 length: 16 amino acids. Germline V gene data show CDR1 as PRHDT and CDR2 as FYEKMQ (reference sequence). Here the CDR3 DNA reads TGTGCCAGCAGCTCCCGCACCGGGTCCTCCCATCAGCCCCAGCATTTT. As protein: CASSSRTGSSHQPQHF.

The chain recombines TRBV10-3 with TRBJ1-1, with a possible D match to TRBD1 (6 bases). Germline loops: CDR1 ENHRY, CDR2 SYGVKD. Trimming took off 6 bases at V and 0 bases at J, with 14 bases between the two ends. The CDR3 extends over 15 amino acids. In DNA form, the CDR3 reads TGTGCCATCAGGAGGACAGAGGGGATGAACACTGAAGCTTTCTTT. Amino acids: CAIRRTEGMNTEAFF.

V usage is TRBV23-1 and J usage is TRBJ1-1; 7 bases fit TRBD1. TRBV23-1 is reported as an ORF; its role is uncertain. The CDR3 spans 16 residues. The trim removed 2 bases at V and 4 bases at J, leaving 10 bases unmatched. The CDR3 reads CASSQEARQGITEAFF. In nucleotides, the CDR3 is TGCGCCAGCAGTCAAGAGGCGAGACAGGGTATCACTGAAGCTTTCTTT.

A single count supports this clone. The J gene is TRBJ1-1, the V gene TRBV6-4, with D possibly TRBD1 on 5 matching bases. From germline, CDR1 is MRHNA and CDR2 SNTAGT. The V end was cut by 4 bases, the J end by 3 bases, with 15 bases between. This CDR3 has 15 amino acids. The CDR3 DNA is TGTGCCAGCAGTGCTTCGGCGGGGGAGGACACTGAAGCTTTCTTT. Translating gives CASSASAGEDTEAFF.

The chain couples TRBV5-6 to TRBJ2-7; 11 bases are a match to TRBD2. Trimming cost V 4 bases and J 4 bases; bases outside gene matches: 10. CDR3 length: 16 residues. Germline lookup yields CDR1 SGHDT and CDR2 YYEEEE. Here the CDR3 reads CASSDRIAGGQYEQYF. The CDR3 bases are TGTGCCAGCAGCGATCGAATAGCGGGAGGGCAATACGAGCAGTACTTC.

The rearrangement joins TRBV15 to TRBJ1-2, with TRBD1 identical over 10 bases. The CDR3 sequence is 17 residues long. Per the germline V gene, CDR1 is LNHNV and CDR2 is YYDKDF (reference sequence). Unmatched junction bases numbered 4, after V lost 0 bases and J lost 0 bases. The CDR3, as DNA: TGTGCCACCAGCAGAGACGTTGGACAGGGGGCTAACTATGGCTACACCTTC. This translates into CATSRDVGQGANYGYTF.

V usage is TRBV7-9 and J usage is TRBJ2-7; D is unclear. CDR3 length equals 12 residues. With 0 bases removed from V and 5 bases from J, the gap between germline ends came to 5 bases. CDR1 SEHNR and CDR2 FQNEAQ come from the germline V gene (reference sequence). CDR3 in amino acids: CASSLAVDEQYF. The CDR3 DNA is TGTGCCAGCAGCTTAGCCGTTGACGAGCAGTACTTC.

This rearrangement joins TRBV5-1 to TRBJ2-2; 7 bases agree with TRBD2. The CDR3 has 15 amino acids. V trimming: 0 bases; J trimming: 6 bases; junction bases outside the gene matches: 5. Germline V gene sequence: CDR1 SGHRS, CDR2 YFSETQ. This CDR3 is CASSLAFLAAGELFF. CDR3 nucleotides: TGCGCCAGCAGCTTGGCCTTTCTAGCGGCCGGGGAGCTGTTTTTT.

The rearrangement joins TRBV4-2 to TRBJ2-2; D remains ambiguous. The V and J ends lost 0 bases and 2 bases respectively, with 4 bases between them. Per germline, CDR1 LGHNA and CDR2 YNFKEQ. This CDR3 contains 14 residues. The CDR3 nucleotides read TGTGCCAGCAGCCAAGATCTTAACACCGGGGAGCTGTTTTTT. This encodes CASSQDLNTGELFF.

The CDR3 spells CSVGVSGSYEQYF. The CDR3 DNA is TGCAGCGTTGGGGTTAGCGGGAGCTACGAGCAGTACTTC. V is TRBV29-1 and J is TRBJ2-7; TRBD2 agrees at 9 bases. The J segment lost 3 bases and the V segment lost 4 bases, leaving 4 bases of the junction unmatched. This CDR3 comprises 13 residues. Germline V gene sequence: CDR1 SQVTM, CDR2 ANQGSEA.

The V call is TRBV19, the J call TRBJ1-1; perhaps TRBD1 as D (5 bases). Trimming took off 3 bases at V and 5 bases at J, with 7 bases between the two ends. CDR1 is LNHDA, CDR2 SQIVND, per germline (reference sequence). This CDR3 comprises 12 residues. The CDR3 DNA follows: TGTGCCAGTAGTATGGGGCTGACTGAAGCTTTCTTT. Its translation is CASSMGLTEAFF. The entire variable domain, with the rest obtained from reference TRBV19 and TRBJ1-1, is as follows: DGGITQSPKYLFRKEGQNVTLSCEQNLNHDAMYWYRQDPGQGLRLIYYSQIVNDFQKGDIAEGYSVSREKKESFPLTVTSAQKNPTAFYLCASSMGLTEAFFGQGTRLTVV.

The genes are TRBV5-1 and TRBJ2-7; 10 nucleotides agree with TRBD1. Germline values: CDR1 SGHRS, CDR2 YFSETQ. The CDR3 sequence is 15 residues long. J lost 0 bases, V lost 4 bases, and 4 bases had no gene match. The CDR3 is CASSAGTGASYEQYF. Written as DNA, the CDR3 is TGCGCCAGCAGCGCCGGGACAGGGGCCTCCTACGAGCAGTACTTC. The full variable domain, its missing parts supplied by reference TRBV5-1 and TRBJ2-7, is KAGVTQTPRYLIKTRGQQVTLSCSPISGHRSVSWYQQTPGQGLQFLFEYFSETQRNKGNFPGRFSGRQFSNSRSEMNVSTLELGDSALYLCASSAGTGASYEQYFGPGTRLTVT.

The chain combines TRBV18 with TRBJ2-5; 7 bases agree with TRBD1. This CDR3 spans 14 amino acids. The J segment lost 1 base and the V segment lost 3 bases, leaving 2 bases of the junction unmatched. The germline CDR1 and CDR2 sequences are KGHSH and LQKENI. The CDR3 protein is CASSPRGPQETQYF. The CDR3 region has the DNA TGTGCCAGCTCACCGAGGGGGCCCCAAGAGACCCAGTACTTC.

Judged by abundance, this clone is medium-sized. The rearrangement uses TRBV7-9 and TRBJ2-3; TRBD2 aligns across 8 bases. V shed 6 bases, J shed 4 bases, and the junction held 6 bases outside the gene matches. CDR1 and CDR2 (germline): SEHNR, FQNEAQ (reference sequence). The CDR3 covers 14 residues. CDR3 sequence (DNA): TGTGCCAGCAGACTAGCGGAGGCGGCAGATACGCAGTATTTT. It specifies CASRLAEAADTQYF.

The V call is TRBV30, the J call TRBJ1-2, with 8 bases that match TRBD1. The junction had 7 bases not matched to a gene; V was cut back by 4 bases and J by 6 bases. The germline V gene encodes CDR1 GTSNPN and CDR2 SVGIG (reference sequence). The CDR3 contains 13 residues. CDR3 residues: CAWNGQGRDGYTF. CDR3 sequence (DNA): TGTGCCTGGAACGGACAGGGACGAGATGGCTACACCTTC.

This clone was seen a handful of times. The J gene is TRBJ1-2, the V gene TRBV9, with 7 bases lining up with TRBD1. V lost 4 bases and J lost 4; bases outside the gene matches: 10. Germline V gives CDR1 SGDLS, CDR2 YYNGEE. The CDR3 runs 15 residues. In DNA, the CDR3 is TGTGCCAGCAGCCCCCGACAGGGTACCGGCTATGGCTACACCTTC. Translation: CASSPRQGTGYGYTF.

The CDR3 spells CASSPPGQGYGYTF. CDR3 sequence (DNA): TGTGCCAGCTCACCACCGGGACAGGGCTATGGCTACACCTTC. This chain uses TRBV18 with TRBJ1-2; 9 nucleotides line up with TRBD1. Losses at the gene ends were 0 bases for V and 4 bases for J; bases not matched to a gene: 0. There are 14 residues in the CDR3. CDR1 and CDR2 (germline): KGHSH, LQKENI.

The V call is TRBV3-1 (or the pseudogene TRBV3-2), the J call TRBJ2-1; no clear D gene. This CDR3 comprises 15 residues. Per the germline V gene, CDR1 is LGHDT and CDR2 is YNNKEL (reference sequence). The V gene lost 0 bases and the J gene lost 4 bases, with 10 bases spanning the gap. CDR3 protein: CASSQDSTPYNEQFF. The CDR3 DNA reads as TGTGCCAGCAGCCAAGATAGCACTCCTTACAATGAGCAGTTCTTC.

The genes are TRBV19 and TRBJ2-1; 15 positions match TRBD2. This CDR3 comprises 16 residues. V lost 4 bases to trimming and J lost 7 bases; unmatched junction nucleotides: 5. The germline gives CDR1 LNHDA, CDR2 SQIVND (reference sequence). CDR3 in DNA: TGTGCCAGTAGTAGGACTAGCGGGAGGGCCGGGAATGAGCAGTTCTTC. Its translation is CASSRTSGRAGNEQFF.

The genes are TRBV12-5 and TRBJ2-1, with 12 bases fitting TRBD2. The CDR3 has 15 residues. Germline V lookup: CDR1 LGHNT, CDR2 FRNRAP. V was pared by 7 bases and J by 4 bases, with 5 bases of the junction left unmatched. In nucleotides, the CDR3 is TGTGCTAGTGTGAGGACTAGCGGGGATTACAATGAGCAGTTCTTC. Residues: CASVRTSGDYNEQFF.